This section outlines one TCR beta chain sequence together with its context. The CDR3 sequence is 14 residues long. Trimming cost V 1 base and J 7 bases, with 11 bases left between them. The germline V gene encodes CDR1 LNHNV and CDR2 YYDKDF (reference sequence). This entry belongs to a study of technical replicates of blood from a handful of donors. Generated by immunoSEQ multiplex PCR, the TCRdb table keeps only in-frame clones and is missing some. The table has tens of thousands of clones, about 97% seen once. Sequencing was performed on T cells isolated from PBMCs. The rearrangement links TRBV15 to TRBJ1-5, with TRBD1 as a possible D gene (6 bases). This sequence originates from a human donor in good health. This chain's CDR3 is CATSRAQGTQPQHF. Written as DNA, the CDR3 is TGTGCCACCAGCAGAGCGCAGGGGACCCAGCCCCAGCATTTT.